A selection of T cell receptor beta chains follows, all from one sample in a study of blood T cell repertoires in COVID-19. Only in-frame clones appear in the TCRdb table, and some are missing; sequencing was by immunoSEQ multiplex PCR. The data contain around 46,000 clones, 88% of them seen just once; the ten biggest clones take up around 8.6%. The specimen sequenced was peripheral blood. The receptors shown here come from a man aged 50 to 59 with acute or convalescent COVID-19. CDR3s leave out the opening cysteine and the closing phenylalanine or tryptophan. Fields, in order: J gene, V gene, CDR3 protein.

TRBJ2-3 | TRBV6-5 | ASSYTAGYTDTQY
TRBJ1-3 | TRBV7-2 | ASSLFGNRDNSRNTIY
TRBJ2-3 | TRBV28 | ASSFQDWTDTQY
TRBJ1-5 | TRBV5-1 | ASSIDSNDQPQH
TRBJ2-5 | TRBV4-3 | ASSQGVRGEETQY
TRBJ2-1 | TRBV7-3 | ASSYMVAGANEQF
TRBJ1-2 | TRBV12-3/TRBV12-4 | ASSLEATYGYT
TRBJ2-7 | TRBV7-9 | ASSSDDGIQY
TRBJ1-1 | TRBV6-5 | ASSLPYENTEAF
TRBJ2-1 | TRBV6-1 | ASSEGLAPEQF
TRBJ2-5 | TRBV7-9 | ASSTWDRGKETQY
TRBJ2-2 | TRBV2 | ASSEARNTGELF
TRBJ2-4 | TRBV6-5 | ASTQPGQQNIQY
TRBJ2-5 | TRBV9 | ASSPRGKETQY
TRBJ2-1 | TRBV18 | ASSPNGERVEQF